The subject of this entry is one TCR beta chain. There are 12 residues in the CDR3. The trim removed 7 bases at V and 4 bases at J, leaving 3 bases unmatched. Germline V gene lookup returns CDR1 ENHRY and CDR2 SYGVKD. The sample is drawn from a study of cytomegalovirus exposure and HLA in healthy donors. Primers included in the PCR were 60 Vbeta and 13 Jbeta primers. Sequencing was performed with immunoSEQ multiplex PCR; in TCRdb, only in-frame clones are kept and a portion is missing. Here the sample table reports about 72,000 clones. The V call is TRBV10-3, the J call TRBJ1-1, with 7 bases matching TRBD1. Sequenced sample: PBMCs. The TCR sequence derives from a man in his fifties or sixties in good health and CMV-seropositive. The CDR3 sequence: CAITTGTTEAFF. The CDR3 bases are TGTGCCATCACGACAGGGACCACTGAAGCTTTCTTT.